One and the same sample provided the 22 T cell receptor beta chains below, sequenced in a study of radiation and T cells in renal cell carcinoma. Assay used: immunoSEQ multiplex PCR; TCRdb lists only in-frame clones, some missing. The sample holds around 140,000 clones, less than 90% seen once. Time point given: baseline pretreatment blood. Treatment denoted: 15 Gy SBRT to primary tumor, nephrectomy 4 weeks later. The source material was blood, sampled from a patient whose treatment included radiotherapy and nephrectomy. The origin of the receptors is a woman aged 45-60 years with renal cell carcinoma.

As concerns this clone: Distinct nucleotide sequences in the sample also encode this CDR3. The V call is TRBV18, the J call TRBJ2-7; TRBD1 matches at 7 bases. CDR3 size: 13 residues. Germline V gene data show CDR1 as KGHSH and CDR2 as LQKENI. With V trimmed by 3 bases and J by 1 base, 0 bases remained unmatched. DNA of the CDR3: TGTGCCAGCTCACCGGGACAGTCCTACGAGCAGTACTTC. Translation: CASSPGQSYEQYF.

The chain is built from TRBV25-1 and TRBJ2-1, with TRBD2 as a possible D gene (6 bases). Germline CDR1 and CDR2: MGHDK and SYGVNS. CDR3 length: 14 amino acids. V was pared by 4 bases and J by 9 bases, with 16 bases between. The CDR3 reads CASSAEGDWGEQFF. CDR3 DNA sequence: TGTGCCAGCAGTGCCGAAGGGGACTGGGGTGAGCAGTTCTTC.

V gene TRBV2 combines with J gene TRBJ2-7, with unresolved D. The CDR3 is made up of 12 amino acids. The V gene lost 5 bases and the J gene lost 3 bases, with 8 bases spanning the gap. CDR1 is SNHLY, CDR2 FYNNEI, per germline. The CDR3 loop reads CASSIKYYEQYF. The CDR3 bases are TGTGCCAGCAGTATTAAGTACTACGAGCAGTACTTC.

V usage is TRBV11-3 and J usage is TRBJ1-1; D might be TRBD1 (5 bases). The CDR3 is 14 amino acids. Germline CDR1 and CDR2: SGHNT and YENEEA. V was shortened by 5 bases and J by 5 bases, with 15 bases between the two germline ends. CDR3 protein: CASSRTTGDTEAFF. For the CDR3, the DNA is TGTGCCAGCAGCCGGACCACGGGGGATACTGAAGCTTTCTTT.

In DNA, the CDR3 is TGTGCCAGCAGCCCAGGGGCCGTTTCACCCCTCCACTTT. This encodes CASSPGAVSPLHF. This chain links TRBV9 with TRBJ1-6; tentatively, D is TRBD1 (6 bases). The CDR3 is 13 amino acids. Germline V lookup: CDR1 SGDLS, CDR2 YYNGEE. The V end was cut by 4 bases, the J end by 9 bases, with 11 bases between.

V and J are TRBV9 and TRBJ1-3; D is possibly TRBD1 (5 bases). The CDR3 is 16 amino acids. Deletions cut 0 bases from V and 2 bases from J, with 12 bases between. Germline V gene lookup returns CDR1 SGDLS and CDR2 YYNGEE. DNA for the CDR3: TGTGCCAGCAGCGTAGCGCCCTACAGGACTGGAAACACCATATATTTT. This encodes CASSVAPYRTGNTIYF.

The genes are TRBV9 and TRBJ2-7; D perhaps matches TRBD2 (6 bases). The CDR3 covers 15 residues. V lost 0 bases and J lost 1, with 11 bases in between. Germline loops: CDR1 SGDLS, CDR2 YYNGEE. Here the CDR3 DNA reads TGTGCCAGCAGCGTAGGAGGGACTGGTTCCTACGAGCAGTACTTC. This sequence encodes CASSVGGTGSYEQYF.

The rearrangement links TRBV5-1 to TRBJ1-1; 8 bases map to TRBD1. Germline CDR1 SGHRS, CDR2 YFSETQ. V was pared by 2 bases and J by 5 bases, with 8 bases of the junction left unmatched. The CDR3 sequence is 15 residues long. The CDR3 nucleotides read TGCGCCAGCAGCTTACTCCCAGGGGGCACGACTGAAGCTTTCTTT. This codes for CASSLLPGGTTEAFF.

The chain uses TRBV5-1 and TRBJ1-4; D is unclear. Trimming removed 4 bases at V and 0 bases at J, with 10 bases between. CDR3 size: 15 residues. CDR1 and CDR2 (germline): SGHRS, YFSETQ. The CDR3: CASSPAFATNEKLFF. The DNA of the CDR3 is TGCGCCAGCAGCCCGGCGTTTGCAACTAATGAAAAACTGTTTTTT. Drawing the rest from reference TRBV5-1 and TRBJ1-4, the complete variable domain is KAGVTQTPRYLIKTRGQQVTLSCSPISGHRSVSWYQQTPGQGLQFLFEYFSETQRNKGNFPGRFSGRQFSNSRSEMNVSTLELGDSALYLCASSPAFATNEKLFFGSGTQLSVL.

This clone has more than one count but fewer than ten. The V call is TRBV2, the J call TRBJ1-5, with a tentative D call TRBD1 (6 bases). Trimming shortened V by 8 bases and J by 0 bases, and 14 bases separated the two germline ends. The germline CDR1 and CDR2 sequences are SNHLY and FYNNEI. The CDR3 has 15 amino acids. This CDR3 is CASYPEGDSNQPQHF. The CDR3 DNA sequence: TGTGCCAGCTACCCGGAGGGGGATAGCAATCAGCCCCAGCATTTT.

This clone has only one observation. The chain carries TRBV7-8 and TRBJ2-2; D remains unclear. From germline, CDR1 is SGHVS and CDR2 FQNEAQ. The CDR3 totals 13 residues. The V end lost 1 base, the J end lost 6 bases, and 6 bases lay between the germline ends. The CDR3 spells CASSLEGSGELFF. DNA of the CDR3: TGTGCCAGCAGCTTAGAAGGGTCCGGGGAGCTGTTTTTT.

This clone was seen a single time. The rearrangement uses TRBV13 and TRBJ1-5, with D unresolved. The V end lost 3 bases, the J end lost 5 bases, and 8 bases lay between the germline ends. There are 13 residues in the CDR3. Looked up from germline, CDR1 is PRHDT and CDR2 is FYEKMQ (reference sequence). CDR3 coding DNA: TGTGCCAGCAGCTTTGGGTCGGATCAGCCCCAGCATTTT. Its protein is CASSFGSDQPQHF.

This clone was seen only once. The V and J genes are TRBV15 and TRBJ1-1, with 8 positions matching TRBD1. The V gene end was trimmed by 0 bases and the J gene end by 1 base; junction bases not matched to a gene: 4. CDR1 is LNHNV, CDR2 YYDKDF, per germline (reference sequence). The CDR3 consists of 16 residues. CDR3 sequence: CATSRETGAWNTEAFF. The CDR3 DNA follows: TGTGCCACCAGCAGAGAGACAGGGGCGTGGAACACTGAAGCTTTCTTT. Full variable domain (rest looked up from reference TRBV15 and TRBJ1-1): DAMVIQNPRYQVTQFGKPVTLSCSQTLNHNVMYWYQQKSSQAPKLLFHYYDKDFNNEADTPDNFQSRRPNTSFCFLDIRSPGLGDTAMYLCATSRETGAWNTEAFFGQGTRLTVV.

The chain couples TRBV7-9 to TRBJ1-4; TRBD1 might be the D (5 bases). CDR1 and CDR2 (germline): SEHNR, FQNEAQ (reference sequence). V dropped 4 bases and J dropped 6 bases, with 18 bases sitting between them. The CDR3 length is 16 residues. The CDR3 nucleotides read TGTGCCAGCAGCTCCATGTCCAGGGTGAGGGATGAAAAACTGTTTTTT. It specifies CASSSMSRVRDEKLFF. Combining the CDR3 with reference TRBV7-9 and TRBJ1-4 gives the whole variable domain DTGVSQNPRHKITKRGQNVTFRCDPISEHNRLYWYRQTLGQGPEFLTYFQNEAQLEKSRLLSDRFSAERPKGSFSTLEIQRTEQGDSAMYLCASSSMSRVRDEKLFFGSGTQLSVL.

This chain links TRBV7-2 with TRBJ2-1, with TRBD2 matching over 12 bases. The CDR3 is 17 residues long. The V and J ends lost 4 bases and 0 bases, in that order; junction bases with no gene match: 4. The V gene's germline CDR1 is SGHTA and CDR2 FQGNSA. The CDR3 DNA reads TGTGCCAGCAGCTCGGGGACTAGCGGGTTCTCCTACAATGAGCAGTTCTTC. It yields the protein CASSSGTSGFSYNEQFF.

Regarding this clone: Other DNA sequences in the sample encode the same CDR3. V is TRBV6-5 and J is TRBJ2-7; the D is unclear. V lost 2 bases and J 7 bases, leaving 9 bases between the germline ends. The germline V gene has CDR1 MNHEY and CDR2 SVGAGI. This CDR3 is 12 amino acids long. CDR3 DNA sequence: TGTGCCAGCAGTTACCGTGGTGGTGAGCAGTACTTC. Protein: CASSYRGGEQYF.

The chain is built from TRBV9 and TRBJ2-7; the match to TRBD2 covers 8 bases. The ends lost 2 bases at V and 0 bases at J; junction bases unmatched: 4. From germline, CDR1 is SGDLS and CDR2 YYNGEE. This CDR3 is built from 15 residues. CDR3 protein: CASSVGGGLSYEQYF. As DNA, the CDR3 is TGTGCCAGCAGCGTTGGCGGGGGGCTCTCCTACGAGCAGTACTTC.

V and J are TRBV7-2 and TRBJ1-2; TRBD1 matches 8 bases. Germline V gives CDR1 SGHTA, CDR2 FQGNSA. The CDR3 runs 16 residues. The trim removed 5 bases at V and 7 bases at J, leaving 15 bases unmatched. The CDR3 loop reads CASSPRTGQGLSGYTF. The CDR3 DNA reads TGTGCCAGCAGCCCCCGGACTGGACAGGGTTTAAGTGGCTACACCTTC.

In the case of this clone: One junction end does not reproduce the germline sequence, and a read error may be involved. The chain has TRBV5-6 and TRBJ1-4; 8 positions agree with TRBD1. The V gene's germline CDR1 is SGHDT and CDR2 YYEEEE. CDR3 length: 12 residues. The CDR3: CASSLGDRSSVF. CDR3 nucleotides: TGTGCCAGCAGCTTAGGGGACAGGTCCTCAGTTTTT.

There are a few counts of this clone. This rearrangement joins TRBV2 to TRBJ1-6; TRBD1 matches 8 bases. The CDR3 runs to 14 residues. After removal of 5 bases from V and 10 bases from J, the junction contained 7 bases not matched to a gene. CDR1 and CDR2 (germline): SNHLY, FYNNEI. The CDR3 reads CASSRQGLGSPLHF. DNA for the CDR3: TGTGCCAGCAGTCGACAGGGGTTAGGCTCACCCCTCCACTTT.

This clone was seen a single time. This chain links TRBV19 with TRBJ1-5, with 8 bases that match TRBD1. Germline V gene lookup returns CDR1 LNHDA and CDR2 SQIVND (reference sequence). There are 15 residues in the CDR3. Trimming cost V 5 bases and J 2 bases; bases outside gene matches: 5. The CDR3 nucleotides read TGTGCCAGTAGTTTACAGGGGGAAGGCAATCAGCCCCAGCATTTT. Protein: CASSLQGEGNQPQHF.

The V call is TRBV7-8, the J call TRBJ1-5, with 7 bases aligning to TRBD1. V shed 4 bases and J 2 bases; nucleotides not matched to a gene: 8. This CDR3 is 16 amino acids long. Germline V gene data show CDR1 as SGHVS and CDR2 as FQNEAQ. CDR3 nucleotide sequence: TGTGCCAGCAGCTCACAACCCGGGACAGGCAATCAGCCCCAGCATTTT. This encodes CASSSQPGTGNQPQHF.